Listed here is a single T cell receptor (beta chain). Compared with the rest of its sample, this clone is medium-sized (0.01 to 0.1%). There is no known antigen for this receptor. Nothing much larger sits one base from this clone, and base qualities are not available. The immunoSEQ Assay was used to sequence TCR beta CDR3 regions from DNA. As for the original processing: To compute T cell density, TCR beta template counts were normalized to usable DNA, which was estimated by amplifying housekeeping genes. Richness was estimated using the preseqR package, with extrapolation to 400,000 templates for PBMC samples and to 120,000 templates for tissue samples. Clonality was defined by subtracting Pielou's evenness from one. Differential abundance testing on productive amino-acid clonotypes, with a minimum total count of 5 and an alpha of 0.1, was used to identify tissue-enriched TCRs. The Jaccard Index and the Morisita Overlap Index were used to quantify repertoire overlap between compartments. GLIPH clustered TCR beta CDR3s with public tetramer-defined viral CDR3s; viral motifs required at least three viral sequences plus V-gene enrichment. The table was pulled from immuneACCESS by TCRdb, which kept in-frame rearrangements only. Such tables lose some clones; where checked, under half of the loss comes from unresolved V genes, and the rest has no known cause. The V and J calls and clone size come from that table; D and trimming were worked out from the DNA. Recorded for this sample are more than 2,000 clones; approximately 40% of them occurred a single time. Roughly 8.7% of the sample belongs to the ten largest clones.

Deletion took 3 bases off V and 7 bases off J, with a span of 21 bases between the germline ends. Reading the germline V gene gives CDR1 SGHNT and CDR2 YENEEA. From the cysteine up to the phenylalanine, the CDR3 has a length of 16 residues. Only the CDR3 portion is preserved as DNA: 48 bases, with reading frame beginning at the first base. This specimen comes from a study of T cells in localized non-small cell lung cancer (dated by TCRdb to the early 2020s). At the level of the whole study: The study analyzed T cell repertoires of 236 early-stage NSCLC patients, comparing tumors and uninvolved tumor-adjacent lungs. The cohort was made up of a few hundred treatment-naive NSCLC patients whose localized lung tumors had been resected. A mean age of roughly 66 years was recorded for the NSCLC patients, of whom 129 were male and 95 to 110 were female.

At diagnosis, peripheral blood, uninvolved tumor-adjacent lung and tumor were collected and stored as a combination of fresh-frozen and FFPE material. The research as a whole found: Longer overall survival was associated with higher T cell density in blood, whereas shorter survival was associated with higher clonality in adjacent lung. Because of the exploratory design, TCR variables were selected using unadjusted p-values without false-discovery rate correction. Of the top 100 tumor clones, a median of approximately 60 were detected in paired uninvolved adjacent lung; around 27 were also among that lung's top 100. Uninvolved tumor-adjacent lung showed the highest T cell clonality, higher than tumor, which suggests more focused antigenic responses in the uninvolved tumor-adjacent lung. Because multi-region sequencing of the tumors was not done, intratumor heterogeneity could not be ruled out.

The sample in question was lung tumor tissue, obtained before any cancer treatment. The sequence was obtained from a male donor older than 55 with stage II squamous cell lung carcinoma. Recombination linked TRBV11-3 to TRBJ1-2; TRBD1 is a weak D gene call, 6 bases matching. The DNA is TGTGCCAGCAGCTTGGCGCTAGGGGGGATATCGGGTGGCTACACCTTC. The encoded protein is CASSLALGGISGGYTF.